This TCR beta chain was captured in a study of shared clonotypes between healthy human individuals. The V and J ends lost 3 bases and 5 bases, in that order; junction bases with no gene match: 5. CDR1 and CDR2 (germline): SGDLS, YYNGEE. The CDR3 is made up of 15 amino acids. The assay was immunoSEQ multiplex PCR, and TCRdb's table has in-frame clones only and misses some. The sample lists 330,000 or so clones; around 70% were seen once. The sample consisted of memory CD4+ T cells sorted from blood. Stated subset: CD45RA-negative fraction. This chain connects TRBV9 to TRBJ2-2; TRBD2 agrees at 9 bases. The receptor was isolated from a man aged 25-45 years in good health. The CDR3 bases are TGTGCCAGCAGCGGCGGCGGGAGGGAAACCGGGGAGCTGTTTTTT. Its translation is CASSGGGRETGELFF.